A single sample gave rise to the 9 T cell receptor beta chains below, sequenced in a study of OX40 agonist ivuxolimab in advanced cancers. TCRdb's copy holds only in-frame clones and misses some; the assay was immunoSEQ multiplex PCR. Of tens of thousands of clones in the sample, around 85% were seen once. Material: CD4+ or CD8+ T cells sorted from blood, obtained in a trial of the OX40 agonist ivuxolimab. Receptors originate from an adult with an advanced solid tumor such as melanoma, head and neck, liver or kidney cancer.

CDR3 DNA sequence: TGTGCCAGCAGGAGCGGGACGCGCACGAACACCGGGGAGCTGTTTTTT. It translates to CASRSGTRTNTGELFF. This sequence joins TRBV5-8 and TRBJ2-2, with TRBD2 matching 7 bases. The CDR3 length is 16 residues. Trimming at V came to 5 bases and at J to 0 bases, leaving 7 bases not matched to a gene. The V gene's germline CDR1 is SGHTS and CDR2 YDEGEE.

CDR3: CASSGAGGGADTQYF. The CDR3 nucleotides are TGTGCCAGCAGTGGGGCGGGTGGGGGAGCAGATACGCAGTATTTT. The rearrangement joins TRBV7-9 to TRBJ2-3; D tentatively fits TRBD1 or TRBD2 (5 bases each). Trimming shortened V by 6 bases and J by 4 bases, and 17 bases separated the two germline ends. Looked up from germline, CDR1 is SEHNR and CDR2 is FQNEAQ (reference sequence). The CDR3 loop spans 15 amino acids.

The V call is TRBV29-1, the J call TRBJ1-4, with 7 nucleotides matching TRBD1. The CDR3 contains 13 residues. The V and J ends lost 1 base and 6 bases, in that order; junction bases with no gene match: 2. Germline-derived CDR1 and CDR2 are SQVTM and ANQGSEA. The CDR3 sequence is CSVEGTGDEKLFF. In DNA, the CDR3 is TGCAGCGTTGAAGGGACAGGAGATGAAAAACTGTTTTTT.

Turning to this clone: Here the CDR3 omits its conserved ending phenylalanine or tryptophan, so a read error is the likely source. It is unclear where the CDR3 begins or ends on the DNA, so no DNA is shown, and the CDR3 is as TCRdb lists it. The chain combines TRBV30 with TRBJ2-7; the table's D call, TRBD2, has no DNA check behind it. Germline assignment: CDR1 GTSNPN and CDR2 SVGIG (reference sequence). Counting both end residues, the CDR3 totals 10 amino acids. CDR3 sequence: CAFLNGLAGL.

This clone was detected only a few times. The chain recombines TRBV7-9 with TRBJ2-1, with 10 bases fitting TRBD2. From germline, CDR1 is SEHNR and CDR2 FQNEAQ (reference sequence). The CDR3 length is 15 residues. V lost 7 bases and J lost 8; bases outside the gene matches: 11. This chain's CDR3 is CASTESGRAIDEQFF. The CDR3 nucleotides read TGTGCCAGCACCGAAAGCGGGAGGGCCATCGATGAGCAGTTCTTC.

The CDR3 nucleotides are TGCGCCAGCAGCTTGGCAGGCGCCGCTAACTATGGCTACACCTTC. Encoded protein: CASSLAGAANYGYTF. The rearrangement joins TRBV4-3 to TRBJ1-2; D uncertain. Trimming stripped 5 bases from V and 0 bases from J, with 13 bases between. Germline CDR1 reads LGHNA; CDR2 reads YSLEER. This CDR3 contains 15 residues.

The chain uses TRBV29-1 and TRBJ2-3; TRBD2 matches 9 bases. After removal of 3 bases from V and 7 bases from J, the junction contained 8 bases not matched to a gene. The germline V gene has CDR1 SQVTM and CDR2 ANQGSEA. The CDR3 runs 14 residues. The CDR3 region is CSVDAGGPLYTQYF. CDR3 nucleotide sequence: TGCAGCGTTGACGCGGGAGGGCCTCTATATACGCAGTATTTT.

This chain uses TRBV18 with TRBJ2-3, with D perhaps being TRBD1 or TRBD2 (6 bases each). Trimming shortened V by 3 bases and J by 6 bases, and 28 bases separated the two germline ends. CDR3 size: 19 residues. Germline V gene sequence: CDR1 KGHSH, CDR2 LQKENI. The CDR3 is CASSPNAAGQSYQTDTQYF. The CDR3 DNA sequence: TGTGCCAGCTCACCTAACGCCGCGGGACAATCTTATCAGACGGATACGCAGTATTTT.

The chain recombines TRBV5-1 with TRBJ1-4; maybe TRBD1 (6 bases). Trimming left V 0 bases short and J 5 bases short, with 14 bases between. Germline assignment: CDR1 SGHRS and CDR2 YFSETQ. This CDR3 is built from 16 residues. The CDR3 protein is CASSLDLTGQNEKLFF. CDR3 coding DNA: TGCGCCAGCAGCTTGGACTTAACAGGGCAGAATGAAAAACTGTTTTTT.